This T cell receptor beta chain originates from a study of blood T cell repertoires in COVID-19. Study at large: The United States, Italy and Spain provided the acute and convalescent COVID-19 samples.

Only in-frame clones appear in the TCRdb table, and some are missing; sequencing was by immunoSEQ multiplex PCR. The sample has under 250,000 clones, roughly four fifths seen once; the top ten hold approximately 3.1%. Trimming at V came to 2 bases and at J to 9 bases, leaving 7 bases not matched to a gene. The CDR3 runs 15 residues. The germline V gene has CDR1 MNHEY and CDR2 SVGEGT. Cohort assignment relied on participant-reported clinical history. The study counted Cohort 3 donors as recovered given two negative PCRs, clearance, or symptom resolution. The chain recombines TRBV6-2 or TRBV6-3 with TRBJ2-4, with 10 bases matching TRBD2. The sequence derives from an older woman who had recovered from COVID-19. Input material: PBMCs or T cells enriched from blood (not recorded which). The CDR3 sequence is CASSYERGGRGIQYF. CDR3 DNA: TGTGCCAGCAGTTACGAGCGGGGGGGCAGGGGCATTCAGTACTTC.